This TCR beta chain was recorded in a study of technical replicates of blood from several donors. Assay: immunoSEQ multiplex PCR; the TCRdb copy retains only in-frame clones and omits some. The table lists about 73,000 clones, 93% of them singletons. In germline, CDR1 is LNHDA, CDR2 SQIVND (reference sequence). The CDR3 is 15 residues long. V shed 8 bases, J shed 4 bases, and the junction held 9 bases outside the gene matches. The source of this sequence is a human donor in good health. The J gene is TRBJ1-2, the V gene TRBV19, with 11 bases that match TRBD1. Sequenced material: T cells isolated from PBMCs. The CDR3 nucleotides are TGTGCCAGTCGCCGCGGACAGGGGGCGTCCTATGGCTACACCTTC. Translating it yields CASRRGQGASYGYTF.